A single sample is the source of the 18 T cell receptor beta chains below, sequenced in a study of liver allograft versus peripheral blood T cells. For the study at large: Intrahepatic T cell receptor repertoires from transplanted livers were compared against repertoires in recipients' peripheral blood.

TCRdb reprocessed the reads with MiXCR, giving one entry per CDR3 protein. The table includes about 12,000 distinct CDR3 sequences, 28% detected once. The source of these receptors is a human patient who had a liver transplant. The graft donor may have given rise to some T cells.

This clonotype was counted once. The gene calls are TRBV6-1 and TRBJ2-7; either TRBD1 or TRBD2 may fit D (7 bases each). The CDR3 totals 16 residues. The germline V gene encodes CDR1 MNHNS and CDR2 SASEGT. Trimming removed 6 bases at V and 0 bases at J, with 18 bases between. CDR3 coding DNA: TGTGCCAGCAGGGACCCAGGGGGGGTAAGCTCCTACGAGCAGTACTTC. Amino acid sequence: CASRDPGGVSSYEQYF.

This chain connects TRBV7-2 to TRBJ1-1; D gene unclear. CDR3 length: 14 amino acids. CDR1 SGHTA and CDR2 FQGNSA come from the germline V gene. V lost 5 bases, J lost 5 bases, and 15 bases lay in between. The CDR3 nucleotides read TGTGCCAGCAGCCCTTCTTATGCGGATACTGAAGCTTTCTTT. Translated: CASSPSYADTEAFF.

This clonotype occurred many times. V is TRBV10-3 and J is TRBJ1-5; TRBD1 matches at 7 bases. Germline V gene data show CDR1 as ENHRY and CDR2 as SYGVKD. CDR3 length equals 13 residues. With V trimmed by 4 bases and J by 5 bases, 2 bases remained unmatched. CDR3 amino acids: CAISGQGDQPQHF. The DNA of the CDR3 is TGTGCCATCAGTGGGCAGGGGGATCAGCCCCAGCATTTT.

In this sample, this clonotype turned up many times. This chain connects TRBV27 to TRBJ1-1; D might be TRBD1 (6 bases). CDR1 and CDR2 (germline): MNHEY, SMNVEV (reference sequence). This CDR3 region has 17 residues. The ends were cut back, 10 bases at V and 4 bases at J, with 28 bases in the middle. CDR3 residues: CATKPQGLGGRSTEAFF. The CDR3, as DNA: TGTGCCACTAAACCTCAAGGTTTAGGGGGAAGGAGCACTGAAGCTTTCTTT.

This clonotype occurred a few times. As DNA, the CDR3 is TGCAGTGCTAATTCTCAGATTAACACTGAAGCTTTCTTT. This encodes CSANSQINTEAFF. The chain has TRBV20-1 and TRBJ1-1; D gene unclear. The germline V and J ends were trimmed by 4 bases and 2 bases, with 11 bases remaining between them. Looked up from germline, CDR1 is DFQATT and CDR2 is SNEGSKA (reference sequence). The length of the CDR3 is 13 residues.

The table lists this clonotype with a few counts. This chain connects TRBV27 to TRBJ1-6; the match to TRBD1 covers 7 bases. The CDR3 is 15 amino acids. The V gene end was trimmed by 3 bases and the J gene end by 8 bases; junction bases not matched to a gene: 7. Germline assignment: CDR1 MNHEY and CDR2 SMNVEV (reference sequence). The CDR3 loop reads CASSFEGTEHSPLHF. The CDR3 DNA sequence: TGTGCCAGCAGTTTCGAGGGGACAGAGCATTCACCCCTCCACTTT.

This clonotype is deemed medium-sized (0.01 to 0.1%). CDR3 region: CASSGSTGREQYF. CDR3 nucleotides: TGTGCCAGCAGTGGGTCGACCGGGCGCGAGCAGTACTTC. The J gene is TRBJ2-7, the V gene TRBV6-1; D is ambiguous. Per the germline V gene, CDR1 is MNHNS and CDR2 is SASEGT. The V and J ends lost 4 bases and 6 bases respectively, with 13 bases between them. The CDR3 contains 13 residues.

This clonotype is medium-sized in the sample. The chain has TRBV29-1 and TRBJ1-4, with a possible D match to TRBD1 (6 bases). Trimming shortened V by 7 bases and J by 3 bases, and 15 bases separated the two germline ends. The germline V gene has CDR1 SQVTM and CDR2 ANQGSEA. The length of the CDR3 is 14 residues. The CDR3 DNA reads TGCAGCGGGACCCTGACAGGATCTAATGAAAAACTGTTTTTT. Amino acids: CSGTLTGSNEKLFF.

Ten or more counts support this clonotype. The rearrangement links TRBV28 to TRBJ1-6; D possibly corresponds to TRBD1 (6 bases). This CDR3 spans 15 amino acids. V was cut by 2 bases and J by 8 bases, with 13 bases left in between. Per germline, CDR1 MDHEN and CDR2 SYDVKM. This CDR3 is CASSLEAGAYSPLHF. In nucleotides, the CDR3 is TGTGCCAGCAGTTTAGAGGCAGGGGCTTATTCACCCCTCCACTTT.

V and J are TRBV6-1 and TRBJ1-4; tentatively, D is TRBD1 (6 bases). The CDR3 extends over 14 amino acids. V was shortened by 1 base and J by 8 bases, with 11 bases between the two germline ends. CDR1 and CDR2 from the germline V gene are MNHNS and SASEGT. The CDR3 region is CASSEGGAGEKLFF. The CDR3 region has the DNA TGTGCCAGCAGTGAAGGGGGGGCGGGAGAAAAACTGTTTTTT.

This clonotype qualifies as medium-sized. The DNA of the CDR3 is TGTGCCAGCAGTTACGCCCGAGGGACCTATAATTCACCCCTCCACTTT. Its translation is CASSYARGTYNSPLHF. This chain links TRBV6-5 with TRBJ1-6; D unclear. In germline, CDR1 is MNHEY, CDR2 SVGAGI. The V and J ends lost 2 bases and 2 bases respectively, with 10 bases between them. This CDR3 has 16 residues.

This clonotype was recorded many times. This chain's CDR3 is CASSSGTSGGPDTQYF. CDR3 coding DNA: TGTGCCAGTAGCTCTGGGACTAGCGGGGGGCCAGATACGCAGTATTTT. The gene calls are TRBV19 and TRBJ2-3; 15 positions agree with TRBD2. V shed 6 bases and J 4 bases; nucleotides not matched to a gene: 5. This CDR3 is 16 amino acids long. Germline values: CDR1 LNHDA, CDR2 SQIVND (reference sequence).

The V call is TRBV20-1, the J call TRBJ2-3; 7 bases fit TRBD2. CDR3 length equals 14 residues. Germline V gene lookup returns CDR1 DFQATT and CDR2 SNEGSKA (reference sequence). This CDR3 is CSDFGLDYTDTQYF. CDR3 coding DNA: TGCAGCGATTTCGGACTAGACTACACAGATACGCAGTATTTT.

This chain joins TRBV7-9 and TRBJ2-3; D gene uncertain. V shed 3 bases and J shed 4 bases, with 14 bases lying between them. The CDR3 runs 15 residues. Per the germline V gene, CDR1 is SEHNR and CDR2 is FQNEAQ (reference sequence). The DNA of the CDR3 is TGTGCCAGCAGCTTGAGTAGCCCCACAGCAGATACGCAGTATTTT. Translating it yields CASSLSSPTADTQYF.

This clonotype showed up just a few times. This chain links TRBV12-3 or TRBV12-4 with TRBJ2-7, with D hard to call. V shed 6 bases and J shed 5 bases, with 14 bases lying between them. This CDR3 region has 13 residues. CDR3 sequence reads: CASSPGEVDEQYF. In DNA form, the CDR3 reads TGTGCCAGCAGCCCCGGAGAAGTAGACGAGCAGTACTTC.

The chain recombines TRBV19 with TRBJ2-7, with 7 bases fitting TRBD1. CDR1 LNHDA and CDR2 SQIVND come from the germline V gene (reference sequence). CDR3 size: 13 residues. The V gene end was trimmed by 6 bases and the J gene end by 5 bases; junction bases not matched to a gene: 7. The CDR3, as DNA: TGTGCCAGTAGGCCGACAGGGTCCCACGAGCAGTACTTC. Translating gives CASRPTGSHEQYF.

In this sample, this clonotype is medium-sized (0.01 to 0.1%). This sequence joins TRBV19 and TRBJ1-1; TRBD1 aligns across 7 bases. This CDR3 contains 15 residues. The V and J ends lost 4 bases and 1 base, in that order; junction bases with no gene match: 6. CDR1 and CDR2 from the germline V gene are LNHDA and SQIVND (reference sequence). CDR3 in DNA: TGTGCCAGTAGTACTGGGACAGAAAGGAACACTGAAGCTTTCTTT. Protein product: CASSTGTERNTEAFF.

This clonotype is deemed medium-sized. The chain uses TRBV6-5 and TRBJ2-5; TRBD1 agrees at 8 bases. V lost 7 bases, J lost 3 bases, and 7 bases stayed unmatched. There are 14 residues in the CDR3. CDR1 and CDR2 from the germline V gene are MNHEY and SVGAGI. DNA for the CDR3: TGTGCCAGCAAAGGCGGGACAGGCGAAGAGACCCAGTACTTC. Translation: CASKGGTGEETQYF.